These 10 T cell receptor beta chains originate from one sample sequenced in a study of spatial heterogeneity in lung cancer. TCRdb re-analysed the 5' RACE reads in MiXCR, keeping a single row per CDR3 protein. The sample records 1,000 to 1,500 distinct CDR3 sequences, 6% to 7.5% being singletons. The time point is: sample taken at primary tumor resection. Here the sequenced sample was normal lung tissue next to the tumor, taken at surgery. Receptor source: a male donor with early-stage non-small cell lung cancer.

This clonotype is medium-sized (0.01 to 0.1%) within its sample. The rearrangement uses TRBV7-6 and TRBJ2-2, with unresolved D. This CDR3 spans 13 amino acids. Germline V gene sequence: CDR1 SGHVS, CDR2 FNYEAQ. Trimming took off 1 base at V and 7 bases at J, with 7 bases between the two ends. The CDR3 spells CASSLDPSGELFF. The CDR3, as DNA: TGTGCCAGCAGCTTAGATCCCAGCGGGGAGCTGTTTTTT.

This clonotype was seen once. The rearrangement joins TRBV5-5 to TRBJ1-6; no definite D call. The V gene's germline CDR1 is SGHKS and CDR2 YYEKEE (reference sequence). The CDR3 contains 16 residues. The chain's CDR3 is CERSLSGNLGNSPLHF. The CDR3 DNA sequence: TGTGAAAGAAGCTTGTCCGGAAATCTCGGAAATTCACCCCTCCACTTT.

Sample share makes this clonotype medium-sized. V gene TRBV10-3 combines with J gene TRBJ2-2; TRBD1 aligns across 7 bases. This CDR3 has 18 residues. Trimming took 0 bases from V and 2 from J; bases not matched to a gene: 9. CDR1 and CDR2 (germline): ENHRY, SYGVKD. Here the CDR3 reads CAISESEGTVLNTGELFF. The DNA of the CDR3 is TGTGCCATCAGTGAGTCGGAAGGGACAGTGCTAAACACCGGGGAGCTGTTTTTT.

Relative to its sample, this clonotype is medium-sized (0.01 to 0.1%). This chain links TRBV5-1 with TRBJ1-6; D remains ambiguous. The CDR3 covers 17 residues. CDR1 SGHRS and CDR2 YFSETQ come from the germline V gene. V lost 4 bases to trimming and J lost 0 bases, with 14 bases between them. DNA for the CDR3: TGCGCCAGCAGCGTCGACTCTCCGAGCTCCTATAATTCACCCCTCCACTTT. Translating it yields CASSVDSPSSYNSPLHF.

This clonotype was seen at least ten times. V usage is TRBV6-1 and J usage is TRBJ1-5, with 7 bases matching TRBD1. Germline V CDR1 and CDR2: MNHNS, SASEGT. V was clipped by 8 bases and J by 4 bases; unmatched bases: 5. CDR3 length: 13 residues. In DNA, the CDR3 is TGTGCCAGCGGACAGGCCCTAAATCAGCCCCAGCATTTT. This translates into CASGQALNQPQHF.

This clonotype counts as medium-sized. The rearrangement links TRBV6-2 or TRBV6-3 to TRBJ1-4, with TRBD1 as a possible D gene (5 bases). CDR1 is MNHEY, CDR2 SVGEGT, per germline. The CDR3 runs 11 residues. The V end lost 8 bases, the J end lost 6 bases, and 7 bases lay between the germline ends. The CDR3 sequence: CASGDDEKLFF. The CDR3 DNA reads TGTGCCAGCGGGGACGATGAAAAACTGTTTTTT.

By frequency in the sample, this clonotype is medium-sized. This sequence joins TRBV7-2 and TRBJ2-7, with TRBD1 identical over 8 bases. This CDR3 contains 13 residues. The germline V gene encodes CDR1 SGHTA and CDR2 FQGNSA. V was pared by 11 bases and J by 2 bases, with 8 bases of the junction left unmatched. The CDR3, as DNA: TGTGCCTGCCAATCACAGGGGGCCTACGAGCAGTACTTC. Translation gives CACQSQGAYEQYF.

This clonotype rates as medium-sized. V gene TRBV27 combines with J gene TRBJ2-7; a possible D gene is TRBD2 (5 bases). CDR1 is MNHEY and CDR2 is SMNVEV in the germline V gene (reference sequence). The CDR3 has 13 residues. V lost 4 bases and J lost 5, with 12 bases in between. CDR3 loop: CASSWTYGNEQYF. Here the CDR3 DNA reads TGTGCCAGCAGTTGGACCTACGGGAACGAGCAGTACTTC.

By share of the sample, this clonotype is medium-sized. The rearrangement links TRBV29-1 to TRBJ1-1; D is ambiguous. V lost 7 bases, J lost 0 bases, and 6 bases lay in between. The CDR3 loop spans 11 amino acids. CDR1 and CDR2 from the germline V gene are SQVTM and ANQGSEA. CDR3 sequence reads: CSAEMNTEAFF. CDR3 bases: TGCAGCGCTGAGATGAACACTGAAGCTTTCTTT.

This chain connects TRBV6-5 to TRBJ2-5, with TRBD2 identical over 10 bases. CDR1 is MNHEY and CDR2 is SVGAGI in the germline V gene. The CDR3 sequence is 17 residues long. The V gene end was trimmed by 0 bases and the J gene end by 5 bases; junction bases not matched to a gene: 9. CDR3 residues: CASSYSPTSGIGETQYF. The CDR3 region has the DNA TGTGCCAGCAGTTACTCTCCCACTAGCGGGATAGGGGAGACCCAGTACTTC.